The entry that follows covers one T cell receptor (beta chain) sequence. Other DNA sequences in the sample encode the same CDR3. The CDR3 sequence is 12 residues long. V lost 4 bases, J lost 3 bases, and 6 bases lay in between. Per the germline V gene, CDR1 is LNHDA and CDR2 is SQIVND (reference sequence). This sample is drawn from a study of blood T cell repertoires in COVID-19. About the study: Some COVID-19 samples were acute and others convalescent; all came from the United States, Italy and Spain.

Sequenced by immunoSEQ multiplex PCR; TCRdb stores in-frame clones only, minus some. The table lists 140,000 to 150,000 clones, 80% to 90% of them singletons, with 0.9% to 0.95% in the top ten. The sequencing sample was made of peripheral blood. The sequence came from a woman between 50 and 59 years old with acute or convalescent COVID-19. V is TRBV19 and J is TRBJ1-2; D is ambiguous. The CDR3 region is CASSSRDYGYTF. CDR3 nucleotides: TGTGCCAGTAGTAGCCGGGACTATGGCTACACCTTC.